This TCR beta chain emerged from a study of prognosis after radiotherapy for stage I lung cancer. The CDR3 is made up of 19 amino acids. V shed 7 bases and J 10 bases; nucleotides not matched to a gene: 28. Germline assignment: CDR1 DFQATT and CDR2 SNEGSKA (reference sequence). Concerning this clonotype itself: Its target is not known.

With two-round multiplex PCR, TCR beta CDR3 sequences were amplified from genomic DNA. The authors ran first-round PCR with primers specific to each TRBV and TRBJ gene. TCRdb ran MiXCR on the multiplex PCR reads and lists one entry per CDR3 protein. The table shows 25,000 to 35,000 distinct CDR3 sequences, with 40% to 50% occurring only once. Study conclusions and caveats: Reportedly, TRBV and TRBJ gene usage differed by presence of metastases in patients.

This TCR came from a donor over 45 with non-small cell lung cancer. Sequenced material: PBMCs, taken before or after stereotactic body radiation therapy (not recorded which). This chain joins TRBV20-1 and TRBJ2-2; TRBD2 aligns across 9 bases. DNA for the CDR3: TGCAGTGTCACCGTACCAGTAGCACTAGCGGGTGGGGCCGGCGTGGAGCTGTTTTTT. Its translation: CSVTVPVALAGGAGVELFF.